The rows below give T cell receptor beta chains drawn from one sample of a study of T cell changes during pregnancy in multiple sclerosis. Assay: immunoSEQ multiplex PCR; the TCRdb copy retains only in-frame clones and omits some. Among 100,000 to 150,000 clones, approximately 93% were seen once, and the ten largest hold less than 7.5%. Sequenced material: peripheral blood, taken before pregnancy. The receptors stem from a female donor with multiple sclerosis, enrolled in a pregnancy study. The CDR3 runs from the conserved cysteine through the conserved F or W. The D gene is left open where the match is weak. The listing skips clone size in some rows; elsewhere it reads once, few, many or a size class.

NA,TRBJ1-1,14,NA,TRBV5-8,TGTGCCAGCAGCCGAGATCCCAGGGTGGCTGAAGCTTTCTTT,CASSRDPRVAEAFF
NA,TRBJ1-4,15,TRBD1,TRBV14,TGTGCCAGCAGCCCCCGGGACAGGGCCGGCGAAAAACTGTTTTTT,CASSPRDRAGEKLFF
NA,TRBJ2-2,16,TRBD2,TRBV5-4,TGTGCCAGCAGCCCCGGAGCACTAGCGGACACCGGGGAGCTGTTTTTT,CASSPGALADTGELFF
NA,TRBJ2-7,15,NA,TRBV30,TGTGCCTGGAGCGGAGGGGACCGATCTACCTACGAGCAGTACTTC,CAWSGGDRSTYEQYF
once,TRBJ2-1,16,TRBD2,TRBV10-3,TGTGCCATCAGTGGCTTTAGCGGGAGGGCCTACAATGAGCAGTTCTTC,CAISGFSGRAYNEQFF
NA,TRBJ2-5,14,TRBD2,TRBV6-6,TGTGCCAGCAGGACTGGGACTAGCGGGAGAACCCAGTACTTC,CASRTGTSGRTQYF
NA,TRBJ2-2,15,TRBD2,TRBV9,TGTGCCAGCAGCGCGGGACTAGCGGACACCGGGGAGCTGTTTTTT,CASSAGLADTGELFF
NA,TRBJ1-2,16,TRBD1,TRBV7-9,TGTGCCAGCAGCGGCAGCCGGGACAGGGGAAATCATGGCTACACCTTC,CASSGSRDRGNHGYTF
NA,TRBJ2-2,16,TRBD2,TRBV9,TGTGCCAGCAGCGTAGGAGGCGGGGGGGACACCGGGGAGCTGTTTTTT,CASSVGGGGDTGELFF
NA,TRBJ1-2,15,NA,TRBV19,TGTGCCAGTAGTATCGATTCAGGGGTGGACTATGGCTACACCTTC,CASSIDSGVDYGYTF
NA,TRBJ2-1,14,TRBD2,TRBV7-9,TGTGCCAGCAGCTCCCTAGCGGGGGTCAATGAGCAGTTCTTC,CASSSLAGVNEQFF
NA,TRBJ1-3,14,NA,TRBV19,TGTGCCAGTAGTTCGACTCACTCTGGAAACACCATATATTTT,CASSSTHSGNTIYF
NA,TRBJ2-5,15,TRBD2,TRBV19,TGTGCCAGTAGTGCCAGACTAGCGGGACAAGAGACCCAGTACTTC,CASSARLAGQETQYF
NA,TRBJ2-7,14,NA,TRBV5-1,TGCGCCAGCAGCTTGTGGGGCGCAACCTACGAGCAGTACTTC,CASSLWGATYEQYF
NA,TRBJ1-2,12,TRBD1,TRBV2,TGTGCCAGCAGCGGGACAGGGAGGGGCTACACCTTC,CASSGTGRGYTF
NA,TRBJ2-1,16,TRBD2,TRBV5-1,TGCGCCAGCAGCTTGGTAGCGGGAAGCTCCTACAATGAGCAGTTCTTC,CASSLVAGSSYNEQFF
NA,TRBJ2-1,14,TRBD2,TRBV5-4,TGTGCCAGCAGCTCCGGGGGACTAGCAACTGAGCAGTTCTTC,CASSSGGLATEQFF
NA,TRBJ1-1,18,NA,TRBV9,TGTGCCAGCAGCGCCGGACCTTTACAACAGGGCTCGAACACTGAAGCTTTCTTT,CASSAGPLQQGSNTEAFF
NA,TRBJ2-2,14,NA,TRBV5-1,TGCGCCAGCAGCTTGGGGAGTAACACCGGGGAGCTGTTTTTT,CASSLGSNTGELFF
few,TRBJ1-6,11,NA,TRBV2,TGTGCCAGCAGTGCCGAGAAACCCCTCCACTTT,CASSAEKPLHF
NA,TRBJ2-7,14,NA,TRBV2,TGTGCCAGCGGGGAAGGGGCAGTCTCCTACGAGCAGTACTTC,CASGEGAVSYEQYF
once,TRBJ2-1,14,TRBD1,TRBV19,TGTGCCAGTAGTACCAATACAGGGGGCAATGAGCAGTTCTTC,CASSTNTGGNEQFF
NA,TRBJ1-1,15,TRBD1,TRBV6-5,TGTGCCAGCAGTTACTTTGGGCAGGGGGCAACTGAAGCTTTCTTT,CASSYFGQGATEAFF
NA,TRBJ2-1,15,NA,TRBV5-4,TGTGCCAGCAGCTCGGACAGCCTCTCCTACAATGAGCAGTTCTTC,CASSSDSLSYNEQFF
few,TRBJ1-2,14,NA,TRBV11-2,TGTGCCAGCAGTATCGTTGGAGGGGACTATGGCTACACCTTC,CASSIVGGDYGYTF
few,TRBJ2-2,14,NA,TRBV6-1,TGTGCCAGCAAGTTGAGGAGGGACACCGGGGAGCTGTTTTTT,CASKLRRDTGELFF
NA,TRBJ2-1,16,TRBD1,TRBV29-1,TGCAGCGTTGGCCCACCCGGACAGGGGGCTGACAATGAGCAGTTCTTC,CSVGPPGQGADNEQFF
few,TRBJ1-1,11,NA,TRBV29-1,TGCAGCGTTGAAGAGCCCCGGGGAGCTTTCTTT,CSVEEPRGAFF
NA,TRBJ2-5,16,NA,TRBV11-2,TGTGCCAGCAGCTTAGGATCGAGGAGGGGAAGTGAGACCCAGTACTTC,CASSLGSRRGSETQYF
NA,TRBJ2-7,15,TRBD2,TRBV5-1,TGCGCCAGCAGCTTGGTAGGAGCGGGGGGGTACGAGCAGTACTTC,CASSLVGAGGYEQYF
once,TRBJ2-5,15,NA,TRBV5-1,TGCGCCAGCAGCTTGGCCTCGACAGGCCAAGAGACCCAGTACTTC,CASSLASTGQETQYF
NA,TRBJ1-1,16,NA,TRBV5-4,TGTGCCAGCAGCGCAAGGGGGTCACGAAGGGACACTGAAGCTTTCTTT,CASSARGSRRDTEAFF
NA,TRBJ1-1,13,NA,TRBV6-4,TGTGCCAGCAGTGAACAGGGGAACACTGAAGCTTTCTTT,CASSEQGNTEAFF
NA,TRBJ1-5,14,TRBD1,TRBV19,TGTGCCAGTAGTATGACAGGGTGGGGGCAGCCCCAGCATTTT,CASSMTGWGQPQHF
NA,TRBJ1-1,14,TRBD1,TRBV6-6,TGTGCCAGCAGTTACCGGCAGGGGGACACTGAAGCTTTCTTT,CASSYRQGDTEAFF
NA,TRBJ2-3,14,NA,TRBV7-9,TGTGCCAGCAGCGACCTAGTAGAACCAGATACGCAGTATTTT,CASSDLVEPDTQYF
once,TRBJ2-1,17,NA,TRBV11-1,TGTGCCAGCAGCTTAGCGTCAGGGAATTGGGATTACAATGAGCAGTTCTTC,CASSLASGNWDYNEQFF
NA,TRBJ2-3,18,TRBD2,TRBV5-1,TGCGCCAGCAGCTCATCTAGCGGACGCTTCCTGAGCACAGATACGCAGTATTTT,CASSSSSGRFLSTDTQYF
NA,TRBJ1-2,15,NA,TRBV28,TGTGCCAGCCGACCCTCAGGAACCCCTAACTATGGCTACACCTTC,CASRPSGTPNYGYTF
NA,TRBJ2-1,23,TRBD1,TRBV5-1,TGCGCCAGCAGCGGGACCGGGACAGGGGGTTCCAGCGGGGCCAAGGGAGGGTACAATGAGCAGTTCTTC,CASSGTGTGGSSGAKGGYNEQFF
NA,TRBJ2-1,14,NA,TRBV10-3,TGTGCCATCTTCGCAGGAAGCTCCTACAATGAGCAGTTCTTC,CAIFAGSSYNEQFF
NA,TRBJ2-7,15,TRBD2,TRBV6-5,TGTGCCAGCAATCCGGGACTAGCGGCTTCCTACGAGCAGTACTTC,CASNPGLAASYEQYF
NA,TRBJ2-2,14,TRBD1,TRBV2,TGTGCCAGCAGGGCACAGGGGGCCGCCGGGGAGCTGTTTTTT,CASRAQGAAGELFF
NA,TRBJ2-7,13,NA,TRBV7-9,TGTGCCAGCAGCTCCCCGGACGGGGACGAGCAGTACTTC,CASSSPDGDEQYF
once,TRBJ2-7,15,TRBD1,TRBV11-2,TGTGCCAGCAGCCGCGGACAGGGTAGATCCTACGAGCAGTACTTC,CASSRGQGRSYEQYF
NA,TRBJ1-2,12,NA,TRBV29-1,TGCAGCGTTGTAGCAGCGGGTAATGGCTACACCTTC,CSVVAAGNGYTF